These T cell receptor beta chains were read from a single sample in a study of blood T cell repertoires in COVID-19. TCRdb keeps only in-frame clones here, not all; method: immunoSEQ multiplex PCR. The sample has 200,000 to 250,000 clones, approximately 90% seen once; the top ten hold under 14%. Sequenced sample: PBMCs or T cells enriched from blood (not recorded which). These receptors came from a man aged 25-40 years who had recovered from COVID-19. Each CDR3 is given with its conserved first and last residue.

>TRBJ2-1|TRBV2
CASSILGQGIEQFF
>TRBJ1-5|TRBV19
CASSMGDIQPQHF
>TRBJ2-7|TRBV19
CASSHFSGTGLDEQYF
>TRBJ2-7|TRBV4-3
CASSGGTGGYEQYF
>TRBJ1-2|TRBV28
CASSLTNNYGYTF
>TRBJ1-1|TRBV29-1
CSVSQGSTEAFF
>TRBJ1-2|TRBV18
CASSPLQDYGYTF
>TRBJ1-5|TRBV24-1
CATSEDYSNQPQHF
>TRBJ2-5|TRBV10-3
CAISDGGGQETQYF
>TRBJ2-7|TRBV6-5
CASSSSGTSHYEQYF
>TRBJ1-5|TRBV4-2
CASSQEWGQSNQPQHF
>TRBJ2-1|TRBV7-9
CASSLVLGGKYNEQFF
>TRBJ2-1|TRBV10-3
CAIRSTSGRGDEQFF
>TRBJ2-1|TRBV27
CASKGQSNEQFF
>TRBJ2-5|TRBV18
CASSLTSGQETQYF
>TRBJ2-5|TRBV5-4
CASTSGGAGQETQYF
>TRBJ2-3|TRBV25-1
CASRGKFSTDTQYF
>TRBJ1-6|TRBV5-4
CASSLDSSARPLHF
>TRBJ2-7|TRBV7-2
CASSLVTGLATYEQYF
>TRBJ1-1|TRBV5-1
CASIPGTGNTEAFF
>TRBJ1-2|TRBV27
CASRPGLGTNYGYTF
>TRBJ1-2|TRBV18
CASSPPRGPGTSNYGYTF
>TRBJ1-6|TRBV28
CASREMSSYNSPLHF
>TRBJ1-2|TRBV6-5
CASRTGGLGYGYTF
>TRBJ2-7|TRBV6-5
CASRGGHQGTYEQYF
>TRBJ2-5|TRBV11-2
CASSPGGSQETQYF
>TRBJ2-3|TRBV9
CASSVALAASTDTQYF
>TRBJ1-2|TRBV3-1/TRBV3-2
CASSRDSPNYGYTF
>TRBJ2-1|TRBV30
CAWSVPSGGLMMQFF
>TRBJ1-2|TRBV6-5
CASSHPGLSISGYTF
>TRBJ2-7|TRBV7-9
CASTHGDSPYEQYF
>TRBJ2-3|TRBV7-9
CASSLPTSRDTDTQYF
>TRBJ2-1|TRBV5-8
CASSSQTSGSNWFF
>TRBJ2-3|TRBV10-3
CAIAARDTQYF
>TRBJ2-7|TRBV6-5
CASRKPGQGNYEQYF
>TRBJ2-1|TRBV6-6
CASSYSIAPSYNEQFF
>TRBJ2-3|TRBV10-3
CAIKRGWGTDTQYF
>TRBJ2-7|TRBV5-5
CASSGVRGGYEQYF
>TRBJ2-7|TRBV6-5
CASSPQGQGVSEQYF
>TRBJ2-7|TRBV7-3
CASSLSGTGYEQYF
>TRBJ1-1|TRBV10-3
CAISEAERGAVAFF
>TRBJ1-1|TRBV6-1
CASSERGYGAFF
>TRBJ2-7|TRBV29-1
CSVVGDLSYEQYF
>TRBJ2-3|TRBV18
CASFRTSETDTQYF
>TRBJ1-2|TRBV3-1/TRBV3-2
CASSQMQGDYGYTF
>TRBJ2-3|TRBV7-8
CASSLWVWRARTDTQYF
>TRBJ1-5|TRBV6-1
CASSEKTGVGNQPQHF
>TRBJ1-2|TRBV18
CASSPQRQDGYTF
>TRBJ1-1|TRBV7-9
CASSFGKDSLDPEAFF
>TRBJ2-2|TRBV2
CASERLARTGELFF
>TRBJ1-5|TRBV18
CASSSRDRGNQPQHF